The present entry profiles one T cell receptor (beta chain) with its context. No antigen is known for it. These data are taken from a study of cytomegalovirus exposure and HLA in healthy donors. Findings of the study overall: Most TCR beta V segments were productive about 90% or about 30% of the time in an earlier analysis. Cytomegalovirus-associated TCR beta chains were listed, numbering over 150. HLA restriction was apparent for most CMV-associated TCR beta chains in a later analysis.

The PCR was carried out with 60 Vbeta primers and 13 Jbeta primers. As handled by the study authors: A later analysis tallied about 80 million unique TCR beta chains, 9 million to 12 million of them shared. Repertoires were generated with immunoSEQ multiplex PCR, while TCRdb's copy carries only in-frame clones and drops some. The V and J calls and clone size were taken over from that table, and D and trimming were inferred from the DNA. Its clone listing holds 170,000 or so clones. The junction had 4 bases not matched to a gene; V was cut back by 3 bases and J by 0 bases. Germline loops: CDR1 MNHNS, CDR2 SASEGT. The CDR3 extends over 16 amino acids.

Input material: PBMCs. The chain joins TRBV6-1 to TRBJ2-2; TRBD1 agrees at 7 bases. This sequence originates from a man aged 25 to 40 in good health and CMV-seronegative. This CDR3 reads CASSEMTGTNTGELFF. The CDR3 coding sequence is TGTGCCAGCAGTGAGATGACAGGGACGAACACCGGGGAGCTGTTTTTT.